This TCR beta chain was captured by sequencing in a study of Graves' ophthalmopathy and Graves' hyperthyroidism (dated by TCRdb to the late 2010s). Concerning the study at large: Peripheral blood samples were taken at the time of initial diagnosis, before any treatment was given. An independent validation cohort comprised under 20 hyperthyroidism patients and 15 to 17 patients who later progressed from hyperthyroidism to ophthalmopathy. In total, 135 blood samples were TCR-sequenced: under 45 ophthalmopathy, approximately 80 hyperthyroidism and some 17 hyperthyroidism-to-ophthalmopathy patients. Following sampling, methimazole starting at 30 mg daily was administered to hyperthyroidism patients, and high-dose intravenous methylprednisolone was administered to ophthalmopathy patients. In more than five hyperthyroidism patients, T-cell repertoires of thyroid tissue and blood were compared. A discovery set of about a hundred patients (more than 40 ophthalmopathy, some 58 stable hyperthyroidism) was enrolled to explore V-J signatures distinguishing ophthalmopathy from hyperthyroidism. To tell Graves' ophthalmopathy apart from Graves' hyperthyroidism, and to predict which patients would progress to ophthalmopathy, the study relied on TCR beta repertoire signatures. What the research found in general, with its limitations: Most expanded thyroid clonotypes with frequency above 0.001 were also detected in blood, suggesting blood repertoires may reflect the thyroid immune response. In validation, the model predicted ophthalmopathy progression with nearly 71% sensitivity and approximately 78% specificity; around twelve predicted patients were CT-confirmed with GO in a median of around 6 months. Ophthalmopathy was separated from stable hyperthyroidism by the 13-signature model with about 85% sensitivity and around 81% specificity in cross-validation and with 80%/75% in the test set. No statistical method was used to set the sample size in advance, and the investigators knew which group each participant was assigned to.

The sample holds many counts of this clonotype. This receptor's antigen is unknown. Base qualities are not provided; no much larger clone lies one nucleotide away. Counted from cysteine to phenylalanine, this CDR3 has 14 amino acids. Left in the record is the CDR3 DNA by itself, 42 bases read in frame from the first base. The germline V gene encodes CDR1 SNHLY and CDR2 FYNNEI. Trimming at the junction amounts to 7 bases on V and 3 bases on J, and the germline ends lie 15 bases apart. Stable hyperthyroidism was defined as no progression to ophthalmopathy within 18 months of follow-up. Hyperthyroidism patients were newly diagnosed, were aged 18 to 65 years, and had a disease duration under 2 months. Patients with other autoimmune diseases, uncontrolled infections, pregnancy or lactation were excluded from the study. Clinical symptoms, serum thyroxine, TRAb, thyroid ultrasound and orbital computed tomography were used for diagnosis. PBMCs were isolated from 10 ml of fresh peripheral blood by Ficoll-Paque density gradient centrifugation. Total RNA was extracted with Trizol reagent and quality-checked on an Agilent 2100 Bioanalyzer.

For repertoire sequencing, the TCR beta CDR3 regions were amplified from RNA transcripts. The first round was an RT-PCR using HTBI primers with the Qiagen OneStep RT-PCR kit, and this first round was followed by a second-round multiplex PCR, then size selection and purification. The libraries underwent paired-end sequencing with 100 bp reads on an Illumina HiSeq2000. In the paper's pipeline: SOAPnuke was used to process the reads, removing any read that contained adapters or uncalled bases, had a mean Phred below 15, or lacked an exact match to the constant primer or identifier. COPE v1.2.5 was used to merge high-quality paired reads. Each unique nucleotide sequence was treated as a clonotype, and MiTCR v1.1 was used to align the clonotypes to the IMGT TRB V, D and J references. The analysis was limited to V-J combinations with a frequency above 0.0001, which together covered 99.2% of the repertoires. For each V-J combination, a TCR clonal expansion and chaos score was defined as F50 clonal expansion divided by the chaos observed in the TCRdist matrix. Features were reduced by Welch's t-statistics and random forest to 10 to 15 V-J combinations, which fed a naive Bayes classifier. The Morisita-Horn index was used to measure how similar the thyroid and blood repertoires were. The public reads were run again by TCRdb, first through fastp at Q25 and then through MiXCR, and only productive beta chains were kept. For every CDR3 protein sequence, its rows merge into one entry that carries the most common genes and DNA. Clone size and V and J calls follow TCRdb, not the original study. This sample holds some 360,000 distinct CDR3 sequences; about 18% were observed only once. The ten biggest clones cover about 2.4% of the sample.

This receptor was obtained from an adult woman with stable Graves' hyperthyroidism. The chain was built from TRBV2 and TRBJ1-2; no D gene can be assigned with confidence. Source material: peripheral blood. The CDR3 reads CASIAEGLDYGYTF. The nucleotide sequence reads TGTGCCAGCATCGCGGAGGGATTGGACTATGGCTACACCTTC.